The 8 T cell receptor beta chains below all came from one sample that was sequenced in a study of CD8 T cells in ankylosing spondylitis. TCRdb re-called the 5' RACE reads with MiXCR, one entry per CDR3 protein. The table records under 300,000 distinct CDR3 sequences, around a tenth of them present only once. The specimen sequenced was blood, either unsorted or a sorted T cell fraction (not recorded which). These receptors were taken from a male donor with ankylosing spondylitis or in good health (not recorded which).

This clonotype was seen many times. The V and J genes are TRBV20-1 and TRBJ2-7; the D gene is possibly TRBD2 (6 bases). The ends were cut back, 0 bases at V and 4 bases at J, with 10 bases in the middle. Looked up from germline, CDR1 is DFQATT and CDR2 is SNEGSKA (reference sequence). The CDR3 length is 13 residues. The CDR3 sequence: CSARDQGTYEQYF. Written as DNA, the CDR3 is TGCAGTGCTAGAGATCAAGGGACTTACGAGCAGTACTTC.

This clonotype has more than one count but fewer than ten. The chain combines TRBV5-1 with TRBJ2-4, with a weak D call TRBD1 (6 bases). V lost 3 bases, J lost 6 bases, and 13 bases lay in between. This CDR3 region has 14 residues. The germline V gene has CDR1 SGHRS and CDR2 YFSETQ. The CDR3 loop is CASSSGQTLNIQYF. Written as DNA, the CDR3 is TGCGCCAGCAGCTCCGGACAGACCTTAAACATTCAGTACTTC.

This clonotype was seen only a few times. The chain is built from TRBV11-3 and TRBJ2-1; D is uncertain. Germline CDR1 SGHNT, CDR2 YENEEA. The CDR3 has 15 amino acids. Trimming took off 5 bases at V and 1 base at J, with 12 bases between the two ends. The CDR3, as DNA: TGTGCCAGCAGCCCCCGCCCTGGATCCTACAATGAGCAGTTCTTC. This encodes CASSPRPGSYNEQFF.

The genes are TRBV14 and TRBJ2-2, with D perhaps TRBD1 (6 bases). The V end lost 4 bases, the J end lost 4 bases, and 19 bases lay between the germline ends. CDR3 length equals 17 residues. CDR1 is SGHDN and CDR2 is FVKESK in the germline V gene. CDR3 protein: CASSPNYLDRLTGELFF. CDR3 sequence (DNA): TGTGCCAGCAGCCCTAATTATCTGGACAGACTCACCGGGGAGCTGTTTTTT.

With respect to this clonotype: With a much larger clone just one base away, this may be a read error. The J gene is TRBJ1-5, the V gene TRBV9; no reliable D call. The CDR3 loop spans 15 amino acids. CDR1 is SGDLS and CDR2 is YYNGEE in the germline V gene. This chain's CDR3 is CASSVDGHFGQHQHF. Written as DNA, the CDR3 is TGTGCCAGCAGCGTAGACGGCCATTTCGGTCAGCACCAGCATTTT.

In this sample, this clonotype turned up many times. V and J are TRBV20-1 and TRBJ2-3; maybe TRBD2 (5 bases). CDR1 and CDR2 (germline): DFQATT, SNEGSKA (reference sequence). This CDR3 is 18 amino acids long. V was trimmed by 1 base and J by 2 bases, leaving 22 bases between them. The CDR3 reads CSARGRSRGSSTTDTQYF. Written as DNA, the CDR3 is TGCAGTGCTAGAGGTCGATCTCGGGGAAGTTCTACCACAGATACGCAGTATTTT.

This clonotype showed up many times. The chain carries TRBV20-1 and TRBJ2-1; 8 positions match TRBD1. Trimming took 5 bases from V and 7 from J; bases not matched to a gene: 10. The germline gives CDR1 DFQATT, CDR2 SNEGSKA (reference sequence). CDR3 size: 14 residues. In DNA, the CDR3 is TGCAGTGCTCACCCGGGACAGGAGATAAATGAGCAGTTCTTC. This encodes CSAHPGQEINEQFF.

This clonotype is labeled medium-sized. The chain employs TRBV20-1 and TRBJ1-1, with a possible D match to TRBD1 (6 bases). CDR3 length equals 14 residues. CDR1 is DFQATT and CDR2 is SNEGSKA in the germline V gene (reference sequence). Deletions cut 0 bases from V and 4 bases from J, with 12 bases between. The CDR3 region has the DNA TGCAGTGCTAGAGAGGGGGACAACCTCACTGAAGCTTTCTTT. Translating gives CSAREGDNLTEAFF.